This T cell receptor beta chain was sequenced in a study of T cells in tumors after PD-1 blockade. At the level of the study: Peripheral blood samples averaged 36,536 unique clonotypes and about 110,000 templates. Regarding the study as a whole: Blood contained approximately 41% of the tumor's TCR clonotypes.

Using immunoSEQ multiplex PCR, the repertoire was profiled, and TCRdb retains in-frame clones only, with some absent. The repertoire has tens of thousands of clones, roughly three quarters of them found once; the top ten carry 8.7%. Trimming pared 5 bases from V and 0 bases from J, leaving 14 bases between. The CDR3 extends over 16 amino acids. Germline V gene sequence: CDR1 MDHEN, CDR2 SYDVKM. Comment on this clone: Its antigen is currently unknown.

The input for sequencing was PBMCs, taken before anti-PD-1 therapy. The chain employs TRBV28 and TRBJ2-1; no firm D call. The TCR was taken from a human donor with advanced basal cell or squamous cell carcinoma (not recorded which). CDR3 amino acids: CASSPLTPSSYNEQFF. The CDR3 bases are TGTGCCAGCAGTCCCCTAACTCCTAGCTCCTACAATGAGCAGTTCTTC.